The rows below give T cell receptor beta chains drawn from one sample of a study of blood T cell repertoires in COVID-19. TCRdb keeps only in-frame clones here, not all; method: immunoSEQ multiplex PCR. The sample shows around 380,000 clones, more than 75% of them seen only once. Sequenced input: PBMCs or T cells enriched from blood (not recorded which). These receptors all stem from a man aged 25 to 45 who had recovered from COVID-19. Both conserved end residues are part of each CDR3. The D gene is left open where the match is weak. The size of a clone is reported for some rows only, either as once, few or many, or as a class for expanded clones.

CDR3: CASSLGRQNRGPSGTEAFF; DNA: TGTGCCAGCAGCTTAGGCCGACAAAACAGGGGGCCGAGTGGCACTGAAGCTTTCTTT; D: TRBD1; length: 19; V: TRBV7-2; J: TRBJ1-1; size: -
CDR3: CANEIPPNYGYTF; DNA: TGTGCTAATGAGATACCACCTAACTATGGCTACACCTTC; D: -; length: 13; V: TRBV6-5; J: TRBJ1-2; size: -
CDR3: CASSTRAPGGYTF; DNA: TGTGCCAGCAGTACCCGGGCTCCGGGAGGCTACACCTTC; D: -; length: 13; V: TRBV12-3/TRBV12-4; J: TRBJ1-2; size: -
CDR3: CASSLGTGALYGYTF; DNA: TGTGCCAGCAGCCTCGGTACAGGGGCCCTCTATGGCTACACCTTC; D: TRBD1; length: 15; V: TRBV7-2; J: TRBJ1-2; size: -
CDR3: CASSERTGMEAFF; DNA: TGTGCCAGCAGTGAAAGGACAGGGATGGAAGCTTTCTTT; D: TRBD1; length: 13; V: TRBV6-1; J: TRBJ1-1; size: -
CDR3: CSAPGGYEQYF; DNA: TGCAGTGCCCCGGGGGGGTACGAGCAGTACTTC; D: TRBD2; length: 11; V: TRBV20-1; J: TRBJ2-7; size: -
CDR3: CASSGSHRDTEAFF; DNA: TGTGCCAGCAGTGGTTCTCATCGGGACACTGAAGCTTTCTTT; D: -; length: 14; V: TRBV2; J: TRBJ1-1; size: few
CDR3: CASSLAGDQPQHF; DNA: TGTGCCAGCAGCTTGGCAGGGGATCAGCCCCAGCATTTT; D: -; length: 13; V: TRBV5-6; J: TRBJ1-5; size: -
CDR3: CASSRWGTGGNQPQHF; DNA: TGTGCCAGCAGCCGGTGGGGGACAGGGGGCAATCAGCCCCAGCATTTT; D: TRBD1; length: 16; V: TRBV7-2; J: TRBJ1-5; size: -
CDR3: CASFRRGTVEQFF; DNA: TGTGCCAGCTTCCGGCGGGGTACTGTGGAGCAGTTCTTC; D: -; length: 13; V: TRBV13; J: TRBJ2-1; size: once